These 11 T cell receptor beta chains were sequenced from one sample in a study of response to subunit inactivated influenza vaccine. Each CDR3 protein is one row after TCRdb ran MiXCR on the RT-PCR reads. The data hold around 570,000 distinct CDR3 sequences, with over 9% observed a single time. The sample was also reused in another study, on T cells expressing NK-cell markers. Per that study: UMIs were included in TCR beta cDNA generated by 5'RACE template switching.

The starting material was PBMCs from blood, obtained on the day of vaccination. These receptor sequences come from a man in his forties or fifties who received an inactivated influenza vaccine.

The table lists this clonotype with many counts. The rearrangement links TRBV12-3 or TRBV12-4 to TRBJ2-6, with no clear D. The CDR3 totals 15 residues. V lost 5 bases and J 4 bases, leaving 12 bases between the germline ends. The CDR3 coding sequence is TGTGCCAGCAGTGGGTCCCATGCCGGGGCCAACGTCCTGACTTTC. Translating gives CASSGSHAGANVLTF.

In its sample, this clonotype was seen a few times. The gene calls are TRBV20-1 and TRBJ1-5; 7 nucleotides match TRBD1. Trimming took 6 bases from V and 1 from J; bases not matched to a gene: 15. The CDR3 runs 17 residues. The germline gives CDR1 DFQATT, CDR2 SNEGSKA (reference sequence). CDR3 region: CSAVHVRGRGSNQPQHF. DNA for the CDR3: TGCAGTGCCGTTCATGTGAGGGGGCGGGGGAGCAATCAGCCCCAGCATTTT.

V is TRBV7-8 and J is TRBJ1-5; no clear D gene. Germline V CDR1 and CDR2: SGHVS, FQNEAQ. CDR3 length equals 13 residues. V was pared by 1 base and J by 6 bases, with 7 bases between. The CDR3 DNA follows: TGTGCCAGCAGCTTAGAGGAAGGTCAGCCCCAGCATTTT. Amino acid sequence: CASSLEEGQPQHF.

This clonotype has more than one count but fewer than ten. This sequence joins TRBV11-2 and TRBJ1-2; no firm D call. The V and J ends lost 2 bases and 4 bases respectively, with 11 bases between them. Germline lookup yields CDR1 SGHAT and CDR2 FQNNGV. CDR3 length equals 14 residues. The CDR3 is CASSLTGRGYGYTF. The CDR3 region has the DNA TGTGCCAGCAGCTTAACGGGCCGCGGCTATGGCTACACCTTC. The full variable domain, with the rest looked up from reference TRBV11-2 and TRBJ1-2, is EAGVAQSPRYKIIEKRQSVAFWCNPISGHATLYWYQQILGQGPKLLIQFQNNGVVDDSQLPKDRFSAERLKGVDSTLKIQPAKLEDSAVYLCASSLTGRGYGYTFGSGTRLTVV.

This clonotype came up a few times. V usage is TRBV4-3 and J usage is TRBJ2-3, with D uncertain. The germline gives CDR1 LGHNA, CDR2 YSLEER. This CDR3 has 15 residues. The germline V and J ends were trimmed by 5 bases and 1 base, with 13 bases remaining between them. In DNA, the CDR3 is TGCGCCAGCAGCTTCAAGGTTGACGGCACAGATACGCAGTATTTT. This encodes CASSFKVDGTDTQYF.

This clonotype was observed at least ten times. This rearrangement joins TRBV7-2 to TRBJ2-1; 8 nucleotides match TRBD2. The CDR3 covers 12 residues. J lost 10 bases, V lost 5 bases, and 4 bases had no gene match. Per the germline V gene, CDR1 is SGHTA and CDR2 is FQGNSA. The CDR3 nucleotides read TGTGCCAGCAGCCTAGTAGCGGGAGAGCAGTTCTTC. Translating gives CASSLVAGEQFF. The full variable domain, in which reference TRBV7-2 and TRBJ2-1 provide the parts outside the CDR3, is GAGVSQSPSNKVTEKGKDVELRCDPISGHTALYWYRQSLGQGLEFLIYFQGNSAPDKSGLPSDRFSAERTGGSVSTLTIQRTQQEDSAVYLCASSLVAGEQFFGPGTRLTVL.

The chain has TRBV6-2 or TRBV6-3 and TRBJ2-2; D gene uncertain. The CDR3 is 12 residues long. Per the germline V gene, CDR1 is MNHEY and CDR2 is SVGEGT. The V end lost 6 bases, the J end lost 6 bases, and 8 bases lay between the germline ends. The CDR3 bases are TGTGCCAGCAGACTTGGGGCCGGGGAGCTGTTTTTT. Encoded protein: CASRLGAGELFF.

This clonotype has a count of ten or more. This sequence joins TRBV2 and TRBJ1-5; D unresolved. The CDR3 runs to 12 residues. The V gene lost 3 bases and the J gene lost 0 bases, with 0 bases spanning the gap. The germline V gene encodes CDR1 SNHLY and CDR2 FYNNEI. The CDR3 DNA reads TGTGCCAGCAGTGATAGCAATCAGCCCCAGCATTTT. Its translation is CASSDSNQPQHF.

This clonotype came up a few times. The V call is TRBV5-1, the J call TRBJ2-2; the match to TRBD1 covers 7 bases. Germline values: CDR1 SGHRS, CDR2 YFSETQ. This CDR3 has 16 amino acids. V was clipped by 4 bases and J by 4 bases; unmatched bases: 10. The CDR3 loop is CASSLAPGTATGELFF. Here the CDR3 DNA reads TGCGCCAGCAGCCTAGCCCCCGGGACAGCCACCGGGGAGCTGTTTTTT.

This clonotype was seen repeatedly, ten times or more. The chain joins TRBV12-3 or TRBV12-4 to TRBJ2-1; 9 nucleotides align to TRBD1. The CDR3 has 16 amino acids. The V segment lost 5 bases and the J segment 4 bases; nucleotides outside the gene matches: 9. Here the CDR3 reads CASSRDRALGYNEQFF. The CDR3 DNA reads as TGTGCCAGCAGTAGGGACAGGGCGTTGGGGTACAATGAGCAGTTCTTC.

This clonotype was seen at least ten times. This chain uses TRBV12-3 or TRBV12-4 with TRBJ1-3; D not resolved. Trimming left V 5 bases short and J 3 bases short, with 14 bases between. This CDR3 has 15 amino acids. In DNA form, the CDR3 reads TGTGCCAGCAGTACCTCCTTGACGAGTGGAAACACCATATATTTT. Translated, it gives CASSTSLTSGNTIYF.